Listed here are 22 T cell receptor beta chains from one sample, sequenced in a study of T-cell memory formation after mild COVID-19. From the 5' RACE reads, TCRdb called clonotypes with MiXCR, one entry per CDR3 protein. The sample gives 300,000 to 400,000 distinct CDR3 sequences, approximately 15% of which show up once; 20% to 25% is in the top ten. The sequenced sample was PBMCs or a T cell subset sorted from them (not recorded which). Receptors originate from a man between 18 and 29 years old who had mild COVID-19 (a few samples of this study predate the infection). Cell type and time point are not known.

The chain links TRBV7-8 to TRBJ2-7; tentative D call: TRBD2 (6 bases). V was shortened by 4 bases and J by 6 bases, with 13 bases between the two germline ends. The CDR3 consists of 13 residues. Germline lookup yields CDR1 SGHVS and CDR2 FQNEAQ. The CDR3 sequence: CASSSRPGGEQYF. The CDR3 DNA reads as TGTGCCAGCAGCTCCCGGCCCGGGGGCGAGCAGTACTTC.

In this sample, this clonotype turned up a few times. This chain joins TRBV7-9 and TRBJ1-4, with 9 nucleotides matching TRBD1. Germline CDR1 reads SEHNR; CDR2 reads FQNEAQ (reference sequence). J gave up 8 bases and V 3 bases, and 4 bases lay outside the gene matches. This CDR3 spans 14 amino acids. The CDR3 DNA reads TGTGCCAGCAGCTTTAACAGGGGGCAAGAAAAACTGTTTTTT. Translated: CASSFNRGQEKLFF. Supplemented by reference TRBV7-9 and TRBJ1-4, the full variable domain reads DTGVSQNPRHKITKRGQNVTFRCDPISEHNRLYWYRQTLGQGPEFLTYFQNEAQLEKSRLLSDRFSAERPKGSFSTLEIQRTEQGDSAMYLCASSFNRGQEKLFFGSGTQLSVL.

J is TRBJ1-2 and V is TRBV5-1; D remains ambiguous. Germline V gene data show CDR1 as SGHRS and CDR2 as YFSETQ. Between the trimmed V and J ends, which lost 0 bases and 8 bases, there was a span of 14 bases. The CDR3 contains 14 residues. The CDR3 spells CASSLAPGDEGYTF. CDR3 DNA: TGCGCCAGCAGCTTGGCCCCGGGAGATGAGGGCTACACCTTC.

The rearrangement links TRBV19 to TRBJ2-5; no firm D call. Germline V gene sequence: CDR1 LNHDA, CDR2 SQIVND (reference sequence). The V end lost 3 bases, the J end lost 1 base, and 9 bases lay between the germline ends. The CDR3 is 14 amino acids. CDR3 coding DNA: TGTGCCAGTAGTATTAGTCAAGTCCAAGAGACCCAGTACTTC. This translates into CASSISQVQETQYF.

The chain joins TRBV6-6 to TRBJ2-2; D not resolved. From germline, CDR1 is MNHNY and CDR2 SVGAGI (reference sequence). CDR3 length: 15 residues. Trimming took off 7 bases at V and 1 base at J, with 13 bases between the two ends. The CDR3 DNA is TGTGCCAGCACTCCGTTACCCCAGAACACCGGGGAGCTGTTTTTT. Translating gives CASTPLPQNTGELFF.

This chain joins TRBV11-2 and TRBJ2-3, with a tentative D call TRBD1 (5 bases). Germline loops: CDR1 SGHAT, CDR2 FQNNGV. This CDR3 is 16 amino acids long. The ends were cut back, 4 bases at V and 2 bases at J, with 16 bases in the middle. CDR3 nucleotide sequence: TGTGCCAGCAGCTCAGGGTTGGGTGTCTCCACAGATACGCAGTATTTT. This encodes CASSSGLGVSTDTQYF.

This clonotype was counted a few times. The gene calls are TRBV7-9 and TRBJ2-2, with D perhaps TRBD2 (6 bases). V gave up 4 bases and J gave up 0 bases, with 15 bases separating them. The CDR3 sequence is 17 residues long. In germline, CDR1 is SEHNR, CDR2 FQNEAQ (reference sequence). This CDR3 reads CASSYPYREPNTGELFF. The CDR3 nucleotides are TGTGCCAGCAGCTATCCCTACCGGGAGCCGAACACCGGGGAGCTGTTTTTT.

This clonotype has ten or more counts. The chain joins TRBV15 to TRBJ2-6, with TRBD1 matching over 10 bases. CDR3 size: 15 residues. Per germline, CDR1 LNHNV and CDR2 YYDKDF (reference sequence). V shed 8 bases and J 3 bases; nucleotides not matched to a gene: 4. CDR3 in amino acids: CATATGGRGANVLTF. The CDR3 bases are TGTGCCACCGCGACAGGGGGCCGTGGGGCCAACGTCCTGACTTTC.

In DNA form, the CDR3 reads TGTGCCAGCACCCGACAGGGAAGGGGCCCGTGGGAGACCCAGTACTTC. It translates to CASTRQGRGPWETQYF. The rearrangement links TRBV12-3 or TRBV12-4 to TRBJ2-5; TRBD1 matches 7 bases. The CDR3 loop spans 16 amino acids. The V and J ends lost 7 bases and 5 bases, in that order; junction bases with no gene match: 16.

V is TRBV5-1 and J is TRBJ2-5; TRBD2 agrees at 7 bases. CDR1 is SGHRS and CDR2 is YFSETQ in the germline V gene. V lost 4 bases to trimming and J lost 3 bases; unmatched junction nucleotides: 3. The CDR3 length is 13 residues. The CDR3: CASSQSGEETQYF. The CDR3 bases are TGCGCCAGCAGCCAAAGCGGGGAAGAGACCCAGTACTTC.

A word on this clonotype: One junction end disagrees with the germline gene, perhaps due to a read error. CDR3 nucleotides: TGTGCTAGCAGCTCGGCGGTAAACACTGAAGCTTTCTTT. Amino acids: CASSSAVNTEAFF. The chain recombines TRBV7-7 with TRBJ1-1; D unresolved. The CDR3 is 13 amino acids. Looked up from germline, CDR1 is SSHAT and CDR2 is FNYEAQ (reference sequence).

There are a few counts of this clonotype. The rearrangement links TRBV15 to TRBJ2-5; TRBD2 might be the D (6 bases). This CDR3 contains 15 residues. V was clipped by 2 bases and J by 9 bases, with 19 bases between them. Germline values: CDR1 LNHNV, CDR2 YYDKDF (reference sequence). CDR3 amino acids: CATSRRRDSGAAQYF. CDR3 nucleotides: TGTGCCACCAGCAGACGCCGGGACTCTGGCGCGGCCCAGTACTTC.

This clonotype has only a few counts. The chain links TRBV7-9 to TRBJ2-7; D might be TRBD2 (6 bases). The CDR3 runs to 15 residues. V was cut by 5 bases and J by 3 bases, with 17 bases left in between. Germline V gives CDR1 SEHNR, CDR2 FQNEAQ (reference sequence). CDR3 in DNA: TGTGCCAGCAGCCTCCCCCCGGGGGAGGACTACGAGCAGTACTTC. Its translation is CASSLPPGEDYEQYF. Using reference TRBV7-9 and TRBJ2-7 for the parts outside the CDR3, the full variable domain is DTGVSQNPRHKITKRGQNVTFRCDPISEHNRLYWYRQTLGQGPEFLTYFQNEAQLEKSRLLSDRFSAERPKGSFSTLEIQRTEQGDSAMYLCASSLPPGEDYEQYFGPGTRLTVT.

V and J are TRBV20-1 and TRBJ2-7; TRBD1 is a possible D gene (6 bases). Germline V lookup: CDR1 DFQATT, CDR2 SNEGSKA (reference sequence). Deletions cut 6 bases from V and 1 base from J, with 22 bases between. The length of the CDR3 is 16 residues. CDR3 residues: CSALGSPRGVSYEQYV. The CDR3 DNA sequence: TGCAGTGCCCTAGGGAGTCCCAGGGGTGTATCCTACGAGCAGTACGTC.

This clonotype was counted between two and nine times. The genes are TRBV20-1 and TRBJ1-2; D remains ambiguous. The CDR3 has 12 residues. V was shortened by 6 bases and J by 2 bases, with 10 bases between the two germline ends. The germline V gene has CDR1 DFQATT and CDR2 SNEGSKA (reference sequence). The CDR3 sequence is CSAPDKNYGYTF. CDR3 nucleotide sequence: TGCAGTGCCCCCGACAAGAACTATGGCTACACCTTC.

The chain couples TRBV6-5 to TRBJ1-1; the match to TRBD1 covers 10 bases. This CDR3 has 15 residues. Losses at the gene ends were 6 bases for V and 5 bases for J; bases not matched to a gene: 9. From germline, CDR1 is MNHEY and CDR2 SVGAGI. As DNA, the CDR3 is TGTGCCAGCAGCTTCGCCAGGGACAGGGGAACTGAAGCTTTCTTT. It translates to CASSFARDRGTEAFF.

This chain joins TRBV5-1 and TRBJ1-4, with D uncertain. V lost 0 bases and J lost 3, with 6 bases in between. Germline CDR1 and CDR2: SGHRS and YFSETQ. The CDR3 runs 14 residues. CDR3 sequence (DNA): TGCGCCAGCAGCTTGGACGGGCCTAATGAAAAACTGTTTTTT. This gives the protein CASSLDGPNEKLFF.

This clonotype was detected ten times or more. The rearrangement joins TRBV20-1 to TRBJ1-2; the match to TRBD1 covers 8 bases. J gave up 8 bases and V 0 bases, and 11 bases lay outside the gene matches. Germline V gives CDR1 DFQATT, CDR2 SNEGSKA (reference sequence). CDR3 length equals 15 residues. Here the CDR3 DNA reads TGCAGTGCTAGAGACTCCGGGACAGGCAATCTGGGCTACACCTTC. It specifies CSARDSGTGNLGYTF.

This clonotype was detected many times. This sequence joins TRBV4-3 and TRBJ1-2, with D tentatively TRBD1 (5 bases). CDR3 length: 15 amino acids. The V gene's germline CDR1 is LGHNA and CDR2 YSLEER. Trimming left V 4 bases short and J 4 bases short, with 16 bases between. The CDR3 loop is CASSPRQQRGYGYTF. The CDR3 DNA is TGCGCCAGCAGCCCGCGACAGCAGAGAGGCTATGGCTACACCTTC.

The rearrangement links TRBV7-9 to TRBJ1-4; tentatively, D is TRBD1 (5 bases). The CDR3 has 14 residues. Germline CDR1 is SEHNR and CDR2 is FQNEAQ (reference sequence). V lost 3 bases and J 7 bases, leaving 12 bases between the germline ends. The CDR3 sequence: CASSFRASGEKLFF. The CDR3 DNA reads TGTGCCAGCAGCTTCAGGGCGTCGGGTGAAAAACTGTTTTTT.

This clonotype was seen many times. The J gene is TRBJ1-2, the V gene TRBV6-5, with no clear D. Germline assignment: CDR1 MNHEY and CDR2 SVGAGI. The ends were cut back, 2 bases at V and 5 bases at J, with 15 bases in the middle. There are 15 residues in the CDR3. This chain's CDR3 is CASSYVPGESYGYTF. In DNA, the CDR3 is TGTGCCAGCAGTTACGTGCCAGGAGAGAGTTATGGCTACACCTTC.

A few counts support this clonotype. This chain links TRBV20-1 with TRBJ1-1; the D gene is possibly TRBD1 (6 bases). Germline values: CDR1 DFQATT, CDR2 SNEGSKA (reference sequence). V gave up 2 bases and J gave up 3 bases, with 13 bases separating them. There are 14 residues in the CDR3. DNA for the CDR3: TGCAGTGCTAGAAGAAACAGGGCGGACACTGAAGCTTTCTTT. It translates to CSARRNRADTEAFF.